In this sample, the clone carrying this T cell receptor beta chain turned up a few times. Its antigen is as yet unknown. Generation of TCR cDNA used 5'RACE template switching (which added a universal primer site and UMIs). TCRdb recomputed calls from the 5' RACE reads with MiXCR, one row per CDR3 protein. The repertoire has about 220,000 distinct CDR3 sequences, approximately 3.3% of them found once; the top ten carry 3.2%. These data belong to a study of T cells after yellow fever vaccination. CDR1 and CDR2 (germline): KGHSH, LQKENI. CDR3 length: 13 residues. V lost 2 bases to trimming and J lost 7 bases; unmatched junction nucleotides: 4. Notes on the study in general: Clones from primary vaccination mostly reappeared after the booster (approximately 96% CD4, just over 85% CD8). Contamination of FACS-sorted repertoires by abundant clonotypes from the bulk population could occur. Weaker overall was a secondary response that nonetheless peaked faster, on day 5 versus 15.

The specimen comprised CD4+ T cells sorted from PBMCs, sampled 10 days after the yellow fever booster vaccination. The rearrangement joins TRBV18 to TRBJ1-1; 7 nucleotides align to TRBD1. This TCR derives from a man aged 18 to 29 who received the YFV17D yellow fever vaccine. CDR3 DNA: TGTGCCAGCTCACCAAATCGGGACAGTGAAGCTTTCTTT. Translation: CASSPNRDSEAFF.